These 29 T cell receptor beta chains share one sample of origin, sequenced in a study of cytomegalovirus exposure and HLA in healthy donors (dated by TCRdb to about 2017). Receptor amplification or capture employed the immunoSEQ multiplex PCR assay. For the multiplex PCR, a mixture combining 60 forward primers for TCR Vbeta segments and 13 reverse primers for TCR Jbeta segments was used. TCRdb took this table from immuneACCESS and kept in-frame rearrangements with V and J called. Such tables lack part of the clones; where checked against another copy, unresolved V genes explain under half of the gap, and the rest is unexplained. For this sample the table gives some 77,000 clones, of which 75% to 85% were detected only once. The leading ten clones occupy about a third of the sample. The specimen was PBMCs. The receptors here all came from a man aged 50 or older in good health and CMV-seropositive.

The chain uses TRBV5-4 and TRBJ1-1; 7 bases align to TRBD1. This CDR3 region has 15 residues. The germline V gene encodes CDR1 SGHNT and CDR2 YYREEE (reference sequence). V gave up 4 bases and J gave up 0 bases; unmatched junction bases: 6. The CDR3 here is CASSQGGQLNTEAFF. DNA of the CDR3: TGTGCCAGCAGCCAGGGGGGACAGTTGAACACTGAAGCTTTCTTT.

This clone was observed a handful of times. The chain is built from TRBV4-3 and TRBJ2-5; unclear D gene. CDR1 is LGHNA and CDR2 is YSLEER in the germline V gene. V was trimmed by 0 bases and J by 5 bases, leaving 13 bases between them. The CDR3 sequence is 15 residues long. CDR3 bases: TGCGCCAGCAGCCAAGATTCAGGCCCACGGGAGACCCAGTACTTC. Its translation: CASSQDSGPRETQYF.

This chain joins TRBV7-2 and TRBJ1-5; 7 positions match TRBD1. The trim removed 5 bases at V and 2 bases at J, leaving 9 bases unmatched. The V gene's germline CDR1 is SGHTA and CDR2 FQGNSA. CDR3 length equals 16 residues. The CDR3: CASSPQTGLGNQPQHF. The CDR3, as DNA: TGTGCCAGCAGCCCCCAGACAGGGCTCGGCAATCAGCCCCAGCATTTT. Combining the CDR3 with reference TRBV7-2 and TRBJ1-5 gives the whole variable domain GAGVSQSPSNKVTEKGKDVELRCDPISGHTALYWYRQSLGQGLEFLIYFQGNSAPDKSGLPSDRFSAERTGGSVSTLTIQRTQQEDSAVYLCASSPQTGLGNQPQHFGDGTRLSIL.

This clone occurred once. This rearrangement joins TRBV6-5 to TRBJ2-3, with a possible D match to TRBD1 (5 bases). Looked up from germline, CDR1 is MNHEY and CDR2 is SVGAGI. There are 13 residues in the CDR3. V was pared by 10 bases and J by 2 bases, with 13 bases between. The CDR3 reads CATSRGFTDTQYF. The CDR3 bases are TGTGCCACTAGTAGGGGCTTCACAGATACGCAGTATTTT.

The CDR3 bases are TGTGCCAGCTCACCAACCGGGGGCAATCAGCCCCAGCATTTT. Protein: CASSPTGGNQPQHF. The chain has TRBV18 and TRBJ1-5; the D is unclear. CDR1 is KGHSH and CDR2 is LQKENI in the germline V gene. V lost 2 bases, J lost 2 bases, and 7 bases lay in between. The CDR3 spans 14 residues.

The chain is built from TRBV7-8 and TRBJ2-1, with 9 bases matching TRBD1. This CDR3 is 16 amino acids long. CDR1 is SGHVS, CDR2 FQNEAQ, per germline. The V segment lost 5 bases and the J segment 8 bases; nucleotides outside the gene matches: 13. CDR3 in amino acids: CASSHGVGQGMDEQFF. The CDR3 DNA sequence: TGTGCCAGCAGCCACGGCGTGGGACAGGGTATGGATGAGCAGTTCTTC.

This clone has a handful of counts. The chain combines TRBV30 with TRBJ1-2, with D possibly TRBD1 on 6 matching bases. Germline CDR1 is GTSNPN and CDR2 is SVGIG (reference sequence). V lost 0 bases and J lost 6, with 11 bases in between. The CDR3 is 13 residues long. The CDR3 DNA follows: TGTGCCTGGAGTGTAAGATGGACAGATGGCTACACCTTC. Translation gives CAWSVRWTDGYTF.

The chain uses TRBV4-3 and TRBJ2-7, with TRBD2 as a possible D gene (6 bases). V lost 4 bases, J lost 0 bases, and 13 bases lay in between. Per germline, CDR1 LGHNA and CDR2 YSLEER. The CDR3 has 15 residues. The CDR3, as DNA: TGCGCCAGCAGCCTTAGGGCGGGACGCTCCTACGAGCAGTACTTC. This sequence encodes CASSLRAGRSYEQYF.

CDR3 sequence (DNA): TGTGCCAGCAGCCCGACAGGGTGGGAGACCCAGTACTTC. Translating it yields CASSPTGWETQYF. The chain uses TRBV11-3 and TRBJ2-5; 7 bases are shared with TRBD1. With 5 bases clipped from V and 5 bases from J, the junction kept 5 bases outside the gene matches. CDR1 is SGHNT, CDR2 YENEEA, per germline. The CDR3 has 13 residues.

The genes are TRBV11-2 and TRBJ1-2; 8 nucleotides match TRBD1. J gave up 4 bases and V 7 bases, and 8 bases lay outside the gene matches. Germline loops: CDR1 SGHAT, CDR2 FQNNGV. The CDR3 contains 14 residues. CDR3 sequence: CASTRQGSTYGYTF. DNA for the CDR3: TGTGCCAGCACGAGACAGGGGAGTACCTATGGCTACACCTTC.

This chain links TRBV6-5 with TRBJ1-1; TRBD1 aligns across 8 bases. CDR3 length: 15 residues. In germline, CDR1 is MNHEY, CDR2 SVGAGI. Trimming at V came to 0 bases and at J to 6 bases, leaving 6 bases not matched to a gene. The CDR3 bases are TGTGCCAGCAGTTACTCGGCATCAGGGGGCGCTGAAGCTTTCTTT. Its protein product is CASSYSASGGAEAFF.

V and J are TRBV2 and TRBJ2-7; no clear D gene. Trimming pared 1 base from V and 9 bases from J, leaving 13 bases between. From germline, CDR1 is SNHLY and CDR2 FYNNEI. The CDR3 is made up of 13 amino acids. This CDR3 reads CASSEGGQAVQYF. DNA for the CDR3: TGTGCCAGCAGTGAAGGTGGTCAGGCAGTGCAGTACTTC.

Regarding this clone: The junction shows a germline mismatch at one end, possibly a read error. The chain joins TRBV7-9 to TRBJ1-1, with no clear D. The CDR3 runs to 14 residues. Germline V gene sequence: CDR1 SEHNR, CDR2 FQNEAQ (reference sequence). In DNA form, the CDR3 reads TGTTCCAGATCCCCCCGGGAAACGAACACTGAAGCTTTCTTT. The encoded protein is CSRSPRETNTEAFF.

V gene TRBV7-8 combines with J gene TRBJ2-2, with TRBD2 as a possible D gene (6 bases). Trimming pared 1 base from V and 4 bases from J, leaving 10 bases between. The CDR3 runs 15 residues. Per the germline V gene, CDR1 is SGHVS and CDR2 is FQNEAQ. The CDR3, as DNA: TGTGCCAGCAGCTTAGGGCAGGGACTCACCGGGGAGCTGTTTTTT. This gives the protein CASSLGQGLTGELFF.

The genes are TRBV18 and TRBJ2-7, with TRBD1 identical over 10 bases. V lost 2 bases, J lost 6 bases, and 16 bases stayed unmatched. CDR3 length: 18 residues. Germline CDR1 reads KGHSH; CDR2 reads LQKENI. The CDR3 loop is CASSPRRTGGVGGLEQYF. In nucleotides, the CDR3 is TGTGCCAGCTCACCAAGGCGGACAGGGGGAGTGGGTGGACTCGAGCAGTACTTC.

The chain carries TRBV6-5 and TRBJ1-6; D remains unclear. CDR1 MNHEY and CDR2 SVGAGI come from the germline V gene. V dropped 5 bases and J dropped 9 bases, with 14 bases sitting between them. The CDR3 loop spans 14 amino acids. CDR3 loop: CASSAASGSSPLHF. DNA for the CDR3: TGTGCCAGCAGTGCCGCGTCCGGTTCTTCACCCCTCCACTTT.

The gene calls are TRBV6-1 and TRBJ1-1; D uncertain. CDR3 length: 14 residues. V gave up 5 bases and J gave up 3 bases, with 13 bases separating them. Germline V gives CDR1 MNHNS, CDR2 SASEGT. The CDR3 coding sequence is TGTGCCAGCAGTAGGTCAGGAATATACACTGAAGCTTTCTTT. Translating gives CASSRSGIYTEAFF.

CDR3 region: CAIFTAGNYGYTF. CDR3 coding DNA: TGTGCCATCTTCACGGCAGGGAACTATGGCTACACCTTC. The chain recombines TRBV6-1 with TRBJ1-2, with D tentatively TRBD1 (5 bases). From germline, CDR1 is MNHNS and CDR2 SASEGT. The CDR3 runs 13 residues. The germline V and J ends were trimmed by 10 bases and 2 bases, with 14 bases remaining between them.

CDR3 DNA: TGTGCCAGCAGTGCGACTACCGGGAACACCGGGGAGCTGTTTTTT. It is translated as CASSATTGNTGELFF. This sequence joins TRBV2 and TRBJ2-2, with a possible D match to TRBD2 (5 bases). This CDR3 contains 15 residues. Germline V CDR1 and CDR2: SNHLY, FYNNEI. The germline V and J ends were trimmed by 4 bases and 1 base, with 10 bases remaining between them.

The rearrangement links TRBV7-2 to TRBJ1-5; 7 bases agree with TRBD1. The germline gives CDR1 SGHTA, CDR2 FQGNSA. The CDR3 is 16 residues long. Germline trimming cut 2 bases from V and 6 bases from J; bases unmatched to any gene: 10. The CDR3 DNA reads TGTGCCAGCAGCTTATCCCGGACAGGACAAGGTCAGCCCCAGCATTTT. Its translation: CASSLSRTGQGQPQHF.

V and J are TRBV11-2 and TRBJ2-1, with TRBD2 identical over 14 bases. V was pared by 1 base and J by 8 bases, with 4 bases of the junction left unmatched. The length of the CDR3 is 16 residues. CDR1 is SGHAT and CDR2 is FQNNGV in the germline V gene. CDR3 protein: CASSLGGLAGVYEQFF. The CDR3, as DNA: TGTGCCAGCAGCTTAGGGGGACTAGCGGGAGTATATGAGCAGTTCTTC.

V usage is TRBV6-6 and J usage is TRBJ2-7; tentative D call: TRBD1 (6 bases). Germline V gives CDR1 MNHNY, CDR2 SVGAGI (reference sequence). The CDR3 is made up of 16 amino acids. Deletions cut 3 bases from V and 0 bases from J, with 15 bases between. CDR3 bases: TGTGCCAGCAGTTATACCCGACAGGTGAGCTCCTACGAGCAGTACTTC. Translating gives CASSYTRQVSSYEQYF.

This clone was detected a few times. This rearrangement joins TRBV6-4 to TRBJ2-3; perhaps TRBD2 as D (6 bases). The CDR3 spans 13 residues. V was cut by 6 bases and J by 6 bases, with 13 bases left in between. Looked up from germline, CDR1 is MRHNA and CDR2 is SNTAGT. This chain's CDR3 is CASSLLGGDTQYF. CDR3 coding DNA: TGTGCCAGCAGCCTACTGGGAGGCGATACGCAGTATTTT.

The rearrangement links TRBV2 to TRBJ1-6; 8 positions match TRBD1. Germline lookup yields CDR1 SNHLY and CDR2 FYNNEI. The CDR3 is 13 amino acids. Losses at the gene ends were 8 bases for V and 8 bases for J; bases not matched to a gene: 5. CDR3 sequence (DNA): TGTGCCAGCCGAGACAGGGGTCATTCACCCCTCCACTTT. Amino acids: CASRDRGHSPLHF.

Comments on this clone: Germline and junction disagree at one end, which may indicate a read error. J is TRBJ1-2 and V is TRBV7-9; D is possibly TRBD1 (5 bases). Per germline, CDR1 SEHNR and CDR2 FQNEAQ (reference sequence). The CDR3 totals 12 residues. The CDR3 reads CSSNTGAYGYTF. In DNA, the CDR3 is TGTTCCAGCAACACAGGAGCCTATGGCTACACCTTC.

To note about this clone: Other DNA sequences in the sample encode the same CDR3. This CDR3 is CAWMGEGGAYEQYF. CDR3 DNA sequence: TGTGCCTGGATGGGGGAGGGGGGGGCATACGAGCAGTACTTC. V gene TRBV30 combines with J gene TRBJ2-7, with a tentative D call TRBD2 (7 bases). This CDR3 contains 14 residues. Between the trimmed V and J ends, which lost 4 bases and 4 bases, there was a span of 17 bases. From germline, CDR1 is GTSNPN and CDR2 SVGIG (reference sequence). Filled out from reference TRBV30 and TRBJ2-7, the complete variable domain reads SQTIHQWPATLVQPVGSPLSLECTVEGTSNPNLYWYRQAAGRGLQLLFYSVGIGQISSEVPQNLSASRPQDRQFILSSKKLLLSDSGFYLCAWMGEGGAYEQYFGPGTRLTVT.

The chain carries TRBV9 and TRBJ2-3; TRBD2 is a possible D gene (6 bases). The CDR3 extends over 15 amino acids. Trimming took 0 bases from V and 6 from J, leaving 14 bases between them. Germline lookup yields CDR1 SGDLS and CDR2 YYNGEE. The CDR3 coding sequence is TGTGCCAGCAGCGTAGGGGGCGGGATGGGGGATACGCAGTATTTT. As protein: CASSVGGGMGDTQYF.

V and J are TRBV5-1 and TRBJ2-7, with TRBD1 matching 10 bases. J lost 5 bases, V lost 2 bases, and 4 bases had no gene match. The CDR3 is 14 amino acids. Germline CDR1 SGHRS, CDR2 YFSETQ. The CDR3 coding sequence is TGCGCCAGCAGCTTAGACAGGGGGCAGGACGAGCAGTACTTC. Its translation: CASSLDRGQDEQYF.

The V gene is TRBV6-1, the J gene TRBJ1-1; 8 bases map to TRBD1. CDR3 size: 11 residues. The ends lost 9 bases at V and 5 bases at J; junction bases unmatched: 2. Germline assignment: CDR1 MNHNS and CDR2 SASEGT. The CDR3 region is CASRQGTEAFF. CDR3 coding DNA: TGTGCCAGTCGACAGGGGACTGAAGCTTTCTTT.